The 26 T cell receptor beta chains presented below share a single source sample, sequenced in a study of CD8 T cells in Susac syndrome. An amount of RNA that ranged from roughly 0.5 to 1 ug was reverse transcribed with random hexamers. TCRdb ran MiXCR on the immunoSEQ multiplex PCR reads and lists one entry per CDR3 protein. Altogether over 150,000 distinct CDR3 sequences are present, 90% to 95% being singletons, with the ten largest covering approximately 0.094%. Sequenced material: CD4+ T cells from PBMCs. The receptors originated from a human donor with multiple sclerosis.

The CDR3 DNA reads TGTGCCAGCAGTGATGGGCAGATTCGAGGATCACCCCTCCACTTT. Translation: CASSDGQIRGSPLHF. This sequence joins TRBV6-1 and TRBJ1-6; no reliable D call. CDR3 size: 15 residues. Germline V gene sequence: CDR1 MNHNS, CDR2 SASEGT. V was pared by 3 bases and J by 10 bases, with 16 bases between.

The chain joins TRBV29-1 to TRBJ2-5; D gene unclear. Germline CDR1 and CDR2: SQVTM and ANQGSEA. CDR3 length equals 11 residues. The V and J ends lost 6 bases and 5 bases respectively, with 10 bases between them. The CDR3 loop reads CSVPIGETQYF. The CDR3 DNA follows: TGCAGCGTACCAATCGGGGAGACCCAGTACTTC.

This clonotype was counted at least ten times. The CDR3 here is CASSLGETQYF. CDR3 in DNA: TGTGCCAGCAGTTTAGGGGAGACCCAGTACTTC. The gene calls are TRBV12-3 or TRBV12-4 and TRBJ2-5; no clear D. Trimming shortened V by 1 base and J by 5 bases, and 2 bases separated the two germline ends. This CDR3 has 11 amino acids.

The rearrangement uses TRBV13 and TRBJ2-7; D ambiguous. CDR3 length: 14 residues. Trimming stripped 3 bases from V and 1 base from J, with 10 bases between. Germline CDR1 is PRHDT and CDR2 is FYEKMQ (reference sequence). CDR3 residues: CASSFGPLSYEQYF. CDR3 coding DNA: TGTGCCAGCAGCTTCGGACCGCTATCCTACGAGCAGTACTTC.

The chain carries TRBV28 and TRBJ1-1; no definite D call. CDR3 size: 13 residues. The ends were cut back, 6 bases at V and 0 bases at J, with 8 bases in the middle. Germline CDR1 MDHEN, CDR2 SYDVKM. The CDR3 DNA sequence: TGTGCCAGCAGACAACAGCTGAACACTGAAGCTTTCTTT. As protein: CASRQQLNTEAFF.

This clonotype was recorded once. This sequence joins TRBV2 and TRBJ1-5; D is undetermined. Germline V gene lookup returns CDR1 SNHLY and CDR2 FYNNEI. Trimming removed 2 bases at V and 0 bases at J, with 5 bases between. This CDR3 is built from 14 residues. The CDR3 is CASSELLSNQPQHF. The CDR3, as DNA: TGTGCCAGCAGTGAATTGCTTAGCAATCAGCCCCAGCATTTT.

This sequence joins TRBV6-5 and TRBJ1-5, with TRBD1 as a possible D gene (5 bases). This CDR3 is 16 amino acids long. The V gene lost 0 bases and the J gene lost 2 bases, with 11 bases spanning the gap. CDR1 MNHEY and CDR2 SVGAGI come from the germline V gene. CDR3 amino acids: CASSYSGRVGNQPQHF. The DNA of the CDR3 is TGTGCCAGCAGTTACTCGGGCAGGGTGGGCAATCAGCCCCAGCATTTT.

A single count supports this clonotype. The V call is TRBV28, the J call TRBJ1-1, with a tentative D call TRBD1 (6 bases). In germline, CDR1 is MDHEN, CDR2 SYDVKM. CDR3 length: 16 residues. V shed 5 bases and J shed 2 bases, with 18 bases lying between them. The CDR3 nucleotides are TGTGCCAGCAGTCCGGGGTATCAGGGGTCTAACACTGAAGCTTTCTTT. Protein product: CASSPGYQGSNTEAFF.

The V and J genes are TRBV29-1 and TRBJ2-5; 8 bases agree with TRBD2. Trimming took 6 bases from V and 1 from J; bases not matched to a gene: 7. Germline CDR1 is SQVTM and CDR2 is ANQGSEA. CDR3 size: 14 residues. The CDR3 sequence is CSVNSGTAQETQYF. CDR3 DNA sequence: TGCAGCGTAAATAGCGGGACCGCCCAAGAGACCCAGTACTTC. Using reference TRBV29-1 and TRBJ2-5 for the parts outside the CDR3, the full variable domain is SAVISQKPSRDICQRGTSLTIQCQVDSQVTMMFWYRQQPGQSLTLIATANQGSEATYESGFVIDKFPISRPNLTFSTLTVSNMSPEDSSIYLCSVNSGTAQETQYFGPGTRLLVL.

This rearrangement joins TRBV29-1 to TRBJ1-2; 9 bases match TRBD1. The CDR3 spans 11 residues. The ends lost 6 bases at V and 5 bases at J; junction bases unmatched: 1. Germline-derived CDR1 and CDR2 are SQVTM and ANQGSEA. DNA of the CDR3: TGCAGCGTGGGACAGGGTTATGGCTACACCTTC. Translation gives CSVGQGYGYTF.

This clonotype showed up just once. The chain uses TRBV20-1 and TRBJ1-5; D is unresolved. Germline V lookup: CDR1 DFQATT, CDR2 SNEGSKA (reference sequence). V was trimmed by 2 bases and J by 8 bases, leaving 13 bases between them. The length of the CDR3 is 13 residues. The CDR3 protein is CSARHGSGEPQHF. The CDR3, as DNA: TGCAGTGCTAGACACGGTTCGGGAGAGCCCCAGCATTTT.

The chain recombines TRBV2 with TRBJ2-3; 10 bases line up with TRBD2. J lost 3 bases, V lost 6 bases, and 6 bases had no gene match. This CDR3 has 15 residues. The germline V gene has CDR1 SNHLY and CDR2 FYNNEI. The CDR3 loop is CASRGLASTTDTQYF. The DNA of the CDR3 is TGTGCCAGCAGGGGACTAGCGAGTACGACAGATACGCAGTATTTT.

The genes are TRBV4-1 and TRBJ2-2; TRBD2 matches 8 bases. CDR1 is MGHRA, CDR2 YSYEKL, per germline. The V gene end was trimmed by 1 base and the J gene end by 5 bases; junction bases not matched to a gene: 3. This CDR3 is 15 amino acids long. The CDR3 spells CASSQGASGTGELFF. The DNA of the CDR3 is TGCGCCAGCAGCCAAGGGGCTAGCGGGACCGGGGAGCTGTTTTTT.

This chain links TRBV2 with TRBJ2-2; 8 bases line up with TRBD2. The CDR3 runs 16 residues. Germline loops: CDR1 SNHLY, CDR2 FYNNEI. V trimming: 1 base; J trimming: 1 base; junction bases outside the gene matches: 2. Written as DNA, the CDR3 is TGTGCCAGCAGTGAAGTAACTAGCGGGAACACCGGGGAGCTGTTTTTT. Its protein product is CASSEVTSGNTGELFF.

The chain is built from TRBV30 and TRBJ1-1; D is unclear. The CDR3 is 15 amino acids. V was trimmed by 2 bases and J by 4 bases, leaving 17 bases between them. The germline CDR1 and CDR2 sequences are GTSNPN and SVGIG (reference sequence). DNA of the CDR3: TGTGCCTGGAGTCGCAAATGGCCGAGCGGCACTGAAGCTTTCTTT. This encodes CAWSRKWPSGTEAFF.

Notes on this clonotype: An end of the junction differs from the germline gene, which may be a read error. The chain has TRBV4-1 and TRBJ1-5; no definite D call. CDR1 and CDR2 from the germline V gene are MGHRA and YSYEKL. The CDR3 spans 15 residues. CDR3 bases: TGTGCCAGCAGCCAAGATCGTGACGGCTTTCAGCCCCAGCATTTT. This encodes CASSQDRDGFQPQHF.

The DNA for the CDR3 is TGTGCCAGCACCTGGACAGGGGGTTATTCACCCCTCCACTTT. Amino acids: CASTWTGGYSPLHF. The V call is TRBV27, the J call TRBJ1-6; 10 positions agree with TRBD1. The CDR3 contains 14 residues. CDR1 MNHEY and CDR2 SMNVEV come from the germline V gene (reference sequence). V lost 7 bases, J lost 8 bases, and 5 bases stayed unmatched.

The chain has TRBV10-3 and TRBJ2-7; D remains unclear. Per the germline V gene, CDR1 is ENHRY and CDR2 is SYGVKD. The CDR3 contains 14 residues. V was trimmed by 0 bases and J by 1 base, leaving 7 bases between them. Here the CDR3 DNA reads TGTGCCATCAGTGAGTCGGGATCTTCCTACGAGCAGTACTTC. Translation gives CAISESGSSYEQYF.

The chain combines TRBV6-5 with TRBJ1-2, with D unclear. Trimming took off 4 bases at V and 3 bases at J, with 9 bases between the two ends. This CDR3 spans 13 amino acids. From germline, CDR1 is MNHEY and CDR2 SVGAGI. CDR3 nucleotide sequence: TGTGCCAGCAGTTTCACCGCTTACTATGGCTACACCTTC. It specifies CASSFTAYYGYTF.

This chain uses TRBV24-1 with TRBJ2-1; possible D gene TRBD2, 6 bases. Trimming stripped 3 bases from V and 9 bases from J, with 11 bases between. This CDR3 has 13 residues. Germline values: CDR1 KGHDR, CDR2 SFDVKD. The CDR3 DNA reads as TGTGCCACCAGTGATCAGGGACTCACTGAGCAGTTCTTC. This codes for CATSDQGLTEQFF.

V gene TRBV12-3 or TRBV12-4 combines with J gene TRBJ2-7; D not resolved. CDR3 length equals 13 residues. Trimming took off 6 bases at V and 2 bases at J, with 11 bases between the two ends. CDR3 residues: CASRRSETYEQYF. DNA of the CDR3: TGTGCCAGCAGGAGGAGCGAGACCTACGAGCAGTACTTC.

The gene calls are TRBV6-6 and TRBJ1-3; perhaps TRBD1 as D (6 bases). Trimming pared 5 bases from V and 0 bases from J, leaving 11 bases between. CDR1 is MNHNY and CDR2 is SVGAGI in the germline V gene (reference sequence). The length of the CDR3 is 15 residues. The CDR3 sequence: CASSGGQGSGNTIYF. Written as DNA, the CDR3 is TGTGCCAGCAGTGGGGGGCAGGGCTCTGGAAACACCATATATTTT.

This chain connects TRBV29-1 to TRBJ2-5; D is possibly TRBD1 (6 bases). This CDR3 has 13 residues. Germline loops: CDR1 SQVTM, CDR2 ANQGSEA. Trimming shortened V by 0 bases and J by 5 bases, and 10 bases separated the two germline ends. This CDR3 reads CSVEDDRRETQYF. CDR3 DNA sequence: TGCAGCGTTGAAGATGACAGGCGGGAGACCCAGTACTTC.

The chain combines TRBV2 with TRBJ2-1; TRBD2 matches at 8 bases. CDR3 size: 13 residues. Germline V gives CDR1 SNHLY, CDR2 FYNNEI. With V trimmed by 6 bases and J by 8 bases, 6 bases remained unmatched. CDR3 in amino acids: CASRRGGVDEQFF. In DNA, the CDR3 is TGTGCCAGCAGACGGGGGGGTGTGGATGAGCAGTTCTTC.

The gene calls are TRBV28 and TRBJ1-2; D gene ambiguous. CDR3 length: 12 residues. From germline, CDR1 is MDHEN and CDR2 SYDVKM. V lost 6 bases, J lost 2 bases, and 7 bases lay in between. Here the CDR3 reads CASREENYGYTF. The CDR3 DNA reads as TGTGCCAGCAGGGAAGAAAACTATGGCTACACCTTC.

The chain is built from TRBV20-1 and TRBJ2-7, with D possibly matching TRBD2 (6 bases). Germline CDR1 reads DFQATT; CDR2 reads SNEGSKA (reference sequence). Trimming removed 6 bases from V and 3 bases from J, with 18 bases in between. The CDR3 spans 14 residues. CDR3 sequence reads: CSAPKPGGNYEQYF. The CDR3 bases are TGCAGTGCGCCAAAGCCCGGGGGAAACTACGAGCAGTACTTC.